This TCR beta chain stems from a study of blood T cells in healthy people across ages. Germline V lookup: CDR1 SEHNR, CDR2 FQNEAQ (reference sequence). The CDR3 runs to 13 residues. With a J-beta primer mix and a sample-barcoded 5' primer, a second PCR ran about 6 to 11 cycles. MiXCR was run by TCRdb on the 5' RACE reads, yielding one entry per CDR3 protein. Of about 1.6 million distinct CDR3 sequences in the sample, about 35% were seen once. Turning to this clonotype: The junction departs from the called germline gene at one end, perhaps through a read error.

The clonotype originates from a woman in her thirties in good health. The sample was blood. The V call is TRBV7-9, the J call TRBJ1-6, with a tentative D call TRBD1 (5 bases). This chain's CDR3 is CAGSPGWQSPLHF. CDR3 bases: TGTGCCGGCAGCCCAGGGTGGCAATCACCCCTCCACTTT.